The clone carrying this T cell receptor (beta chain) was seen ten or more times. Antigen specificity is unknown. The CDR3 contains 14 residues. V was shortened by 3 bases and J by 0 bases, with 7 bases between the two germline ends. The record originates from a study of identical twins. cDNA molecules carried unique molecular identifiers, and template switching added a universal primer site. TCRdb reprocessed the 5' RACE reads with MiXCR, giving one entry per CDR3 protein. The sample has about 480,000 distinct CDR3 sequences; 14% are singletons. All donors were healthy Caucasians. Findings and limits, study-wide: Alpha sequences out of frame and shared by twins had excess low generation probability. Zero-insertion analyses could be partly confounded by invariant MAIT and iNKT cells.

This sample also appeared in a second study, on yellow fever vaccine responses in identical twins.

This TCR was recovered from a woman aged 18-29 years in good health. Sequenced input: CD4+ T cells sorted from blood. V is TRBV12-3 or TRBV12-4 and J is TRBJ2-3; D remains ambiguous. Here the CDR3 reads CASSFSASTDTQYF. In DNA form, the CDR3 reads TGTGCCAGCAGTTTTTCGGCGAGCACAGATACGCAGTATTTT.